The 13 T cell receptor beta chains given below trace back to one sample, sequenced in a study of CXCR3-negative and CXCR3-positive naive CD8 T cells. General study results and limits: Researchers report that CXCR3-positive naive cells carry more hydrophobic TRB CDR3s than CXCR3-negative naive cells.

Their antigens are not known. The method, 5' RACE with UMI labels, was used to prepare the TRB cDNA libraries. TCRdb reprocessed the 5' RACE reads and stores each CDR3 protein as one record, lacking DNA. The listing contains 130,000 to 150,000 distinct CDR3 sequences. The sample taken for sequencing was naive CXCR3+ CD8+ T cells from blood. Subset of the sample: CD45RO-CCR7+CD27+CD95- naive CD8+ T cells expressing CXCR3 (TNR3+). The receptors shown here come from a human donor in good health. Some clones in this sample may be carry-over from other donors' samples.

This rearrangement joins TRBV12-3 or TRBV12-4 to TRBJ2-7; the D call from TCRdb, TRBD1, cannot be confirmed without DNA. This CDR3 is built from 14 residues. This chain's CDR3 is CASSDQGRSYEQYF.

J is TRBJ2-1 and V is TRBV28. This CDR3 contains 17 residues. Germline V CDR1 and CDR2: MDHEN, SYDVKM. The CDR3 here is CASSLWAEIDSHNEQFF.

The CDR3 region is CASSQTSGYYNEQFF. The chain uses TRBV6-5 and TRBJ2-1; TCRdb proposes TRBD2, but this gene call is untestable without DNA. The germline V gene has CDR1 MNHEY and CDR2 SVGAGI. The length of the CDR3 is 15 residues.

The chain uses TRBV28 and TRBJ2-7; with no DNA, the TCRdb D assignment of TRBD2 cannot be verified. Germline V gene lookup returns CDR1 MDHEN and CDR2 SYDVKM. The length of the CDR3 is 14 residues. The CDR3 is CASSDRTSGYEQYF.

The rearrangement uses TRBV5-1 and TRBJ1-2. The CDR3 is 14 amino acids. The germline V gene encodes CDR1 SGHRS and CDR2 YFSETQ. CDR3 in amino acids: CASSQPNDVYGYTF.

This rearrangement joins TRBV4-2 to TRBJ1-1; TCRdb picks TRBD1, but there is no DNA to check that call. The CDR3 totals 13 residues. Germline CDR1 reads LGHNA; CDR2 reads YNFKEQ. CDR3 amino acids: CASSQVDRHRAFF.

V gene TRBV6-2 or TRBV6-3 combines with J gene TRBJ2-5; TCRdb proposes TRBD2, but this gene call is untestable without DNA. This CDR3 has 17 residues. CDR1 and CDR2 from the germline V gene are MNHEY and SVGEGT. CDR3 residues: CASSSLWTSGGPETQYF.

This chain uses TRBV11-3 with TRBJ2-1; TCRdb outputs TRBD1, but without DNA this stays unchecked. Germline assignment: CDR1 SGHNT and CDR2 YENEEA. The CDR3 sequence is 15 residues long. The CDR3 sequence: CASSLAGGAVNEQFF.

The rearrangement uses TRBV27 and TRBJ1-6; absent DNA, TCRdb's TRBD1 call cannot be checked. Germline V lookup: CDR1 MNHEY, CDR2 SMNVEV (reference sequence). The CDR3 is 16 amino acids. The CDR3 sequence: CASSFTGQGGNSPLHF.

The rearrangement links TRBV20-1 to TRBJ2-7. Germline V gives CDR1 DFQATT, CDR2 SNEGSKA (reference sequence). The CDR3 contains 14 residues. CDR3 amino acids: CGARDLTSSYEQYF.

The chain combines TRBV25-1 with TRBJ2-2; the D call from TCRdb, TRBD2, cannot be confirmed without DNA. Germline lookup yields CDR1 MGHDK and CDR2 SYGVNS. This CDR3 is 12 amino acids long. The CDR3 loop is CASRRDTGELFF.

This chain links TRBV29-1 with TRBJ2-7; TCRdb lists TRBD1, though no DNA is available to test this call. The CDR3 length is 12 residues. In germline, CDR1 is SQVTM, CDR2 ANQGSEA. The CDR3 loop reads CSVIAQGYEQYF.

V and J are TRBV5-5 and TRBJ2-5; TCRdb's D call, TRBD1, is unchecked because there is no DNA. The CDR3 covers 15 residues. The germline gives CDR1 SGHKS, CDR2 YYEKEE (reference sequence). This CDR3 reads CASSLGQGRQETQYF.